At least ten counts were recorded for the clone carrying this T cell receptor beta chain. The data belong to a study of T cells in Graves' hyperthyroidism and ophthalmopathy. Amplification of TCR beta CDR3 regions used RNA as the template. HTBI primers drove first-round RT-PCR of the TCR CDR3. Each CDR3 protein is one row after TCRdb ran MiXCR on the multiplex PCR reads. The data contain around 600,000 distinct CDR3 sequences, approximately 14% of them seen just once; the ten biggest clones take up 6.5% to 8%. CDR3 size: 14 residues. Trimming removed 3 bases from V and 10 bases from J, with 16 bases in between.

The V call is TRBV12-3 or TRBV12-4, the J call TRBJ2-1, with a possible D match to TRBD1 (6 bases). This sequence originates from a woman aged 25 to 45 with Graves' hyperthyroidism. Sequenced material: blood. The CDR3 spells CASSLTDSANEQFF. CDR3 DNA: TGTGCCAGCAGTTTGACGGACAGTGCAAACGAGCAGTTCTTC.